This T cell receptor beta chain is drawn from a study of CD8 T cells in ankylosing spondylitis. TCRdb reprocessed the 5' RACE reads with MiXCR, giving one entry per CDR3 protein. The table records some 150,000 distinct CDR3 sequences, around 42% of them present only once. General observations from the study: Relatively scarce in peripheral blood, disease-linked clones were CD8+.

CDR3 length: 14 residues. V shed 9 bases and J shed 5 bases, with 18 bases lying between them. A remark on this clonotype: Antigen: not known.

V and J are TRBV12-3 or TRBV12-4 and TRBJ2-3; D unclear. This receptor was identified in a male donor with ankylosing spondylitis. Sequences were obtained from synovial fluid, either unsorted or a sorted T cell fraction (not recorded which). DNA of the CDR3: TGTGCCAGTTTAGCTGACGCCCTGGTAGATACGCAGTATTTT. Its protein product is CASLADALVDTQYF.